The entry that follows covers one T cell receptor (beta chain) sequence. Germline V gives CDR1 MNHEY, CDR2 SVGAGI. J gave up 2 bases and V 2 bases, and 3 bases lay outside the gene matches. The CDR3 is 14 amino acids. The data are from a study of blood T cell repertoires in COVID-19. Study as a whole: Specimens from acute and convalescent COVID-19 originated in the United States, Italy and Spain.

Produced via immunoSEQ multiplex PCR; TCRdb's table is partial and in-frame only. In the table there are more than 400,000 clones, 87% of which are singletons. Specimen: PBMCs or T cells enriched from blood (not recorded which). J is TRBJ2-7 and V is TRBV6-5; 7 nucleotides agree with TRBD1. This clonotype originated in a woman aged 18-30 years who had recovered from COVID-19. Written as DNA, the CDR3 is TGTGCCAGCAGTTACGGTGGGACAGCCTACGAGCAGTACTTC. Translated, it gives CASSYGGTAYEQYF.